This T cell receptor (beta chain) appears in the sequencing data of a study of blood T cell repertoires in COVID-19. As for the study in general: From the United States, Italy and Spain came samples of acute and convalescent COVID-19. From T cells, B-cell-depleted T cells, or PBMCs came the material, which was cDNA or gDNA.

Original data processing: Estimation of nucleated cell counts was performed using reference gene primer amplification. The data were produced by immunoSEQ multiplex PCR, yet TCRdb's version contains in-frame clones alone and is incomplete. V, J and clone size derive from that table, while D and trimming were established from the DNA sequence. The sample lists about 120,000 clones, about 79% occurring once. CDR3 size: 15 residues. The germline V gene encodes CDR1 LGHDT and CDR2 YNNKEL (reference sequence). The ends lost 1 base at V and 2 bases at J; junction bases unmatched: 4. This clone has a handful of counts.

The chain couples TRBV3-1 (or the pseudogene TRBV3-2) to TRBJ1-2, with 7 bases that match TRBD1. The TCR comes from a man in his 70s with acute or convalescent COVID-19. Sequenced input: peripheral blood. DNA of the CDR3: TGTGCCAGCAGCCAAGCCGCAGGGGGAAACTATGGCTACACCTTC. It yields the protein CASSQAAGGNYGYTF.